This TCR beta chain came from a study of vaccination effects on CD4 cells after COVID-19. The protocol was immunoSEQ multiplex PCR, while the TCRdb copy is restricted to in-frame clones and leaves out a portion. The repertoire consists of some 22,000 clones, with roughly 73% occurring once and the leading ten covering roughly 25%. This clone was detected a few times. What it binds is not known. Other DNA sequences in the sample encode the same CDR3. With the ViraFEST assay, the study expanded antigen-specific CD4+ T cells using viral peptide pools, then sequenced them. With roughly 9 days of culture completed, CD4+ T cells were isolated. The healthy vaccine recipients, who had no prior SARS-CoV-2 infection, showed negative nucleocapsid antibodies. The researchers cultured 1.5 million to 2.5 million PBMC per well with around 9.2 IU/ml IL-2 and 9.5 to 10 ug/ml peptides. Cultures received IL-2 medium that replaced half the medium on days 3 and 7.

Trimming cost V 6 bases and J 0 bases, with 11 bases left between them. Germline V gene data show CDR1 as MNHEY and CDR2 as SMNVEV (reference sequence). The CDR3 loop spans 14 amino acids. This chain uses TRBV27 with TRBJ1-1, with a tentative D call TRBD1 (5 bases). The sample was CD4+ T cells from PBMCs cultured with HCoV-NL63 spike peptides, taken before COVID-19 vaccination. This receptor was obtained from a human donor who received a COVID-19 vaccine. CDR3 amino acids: CASSRGAVNTEAFF. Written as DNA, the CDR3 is TGTGCCAGCAGCCGAGGGGCTGTGAACACTGAAGCTTTCTTT.